Here is one TCR beta chain with its context. The germline V gene has CDR1 LNHDA and CDR2 SQIVND (reference sequence). The J segment lost 3 bases and the V segment lost 5 bases, leaving 9 bases of the junction unmatched. The CDR3 has 16 residues. This table comes from immunoSEQ multiplex PCR, and its TCRdb copy is limited to in-frame clones, with some not included. This repertoire shows 9,900 or so clones, about four fifths found once; its top ten account for about 0.8%. The data belong to a study of follicular helper T cells after annual influenza vaccination. Time point denoted: 2014-2015 season, 7 days after vaccination. Per time point, 40-100 mL of blood was sampled.

The TCR originated in an adult who received the influenza vaccine. The rearrangement joins TRBV19 to TRBJ2-7; 11 positions agree with TRBD1. Source: CXCR5- memory CD4+ T cells sorted from blood, taken 7 days after influenza vaccination. In nucleotides, the CDR3 is TGTGCCAGTAGTCCAAGGAGAGGGACAGGGGGCTACGAGCAGTACTTC. Residues: CASSPRRGTGGYEQYF.